This T cell receptor beta chain was sequenced during a study of CD8+ T cells in alopecia areata. Across the whole study: Oral tofacitinib, 5 to 10 mg twice daily, was given in an open-label trial.

TCR sequencing used cDNA made by reverse transcription of extracted RNA. Profiling relied on immunoSEQ multiplex PCR, and the TCRdb table lists in-frame clones only, not all of them. The sample yields about 120,000 clones, around 49% seen once. Germline loops: CDR1 SQVTM, CDR2 ANQGSEA. The CDR3 consists of 11 residues. V was shortened by 4 bases and J by 1 base, with 4 bases between the two germline ends. The sequence was obtained from a human donor with alopecia areata. This chain links TRBV29-1 with TRBJ1-1; no clear D gene. This material consisted of CD8+ T cells sorted from blood, taken at week 0. CDR3 sequence reads: CSVARNTEAFF. DNA for the CDR3: TGCAGCGTTGCGAGGAACACTGAAGCTTTCTTT.